This T cell receptor (beta chain) was documented in a study of Ad26.COV2.S vaccination and SARS-CoV-2 variants. Specified treatment: some 20 received Ad26.COV2.S at low or high dose, single or two shots; about 5 received placebo; per-sample allocation not given. Specimen acquisition occurred on day 63 following the initial vaccine or placebo injection. Clones were sequenced by immunoSEQ multiplex PCR, and TCRdb holds only the in-frame ones, with some missing. Of hundreds of thousands of clones listed, about 87% are singletons. The length of the CDR3 is 15 residues. Germline V gives CDR1 SGHKS, CDR2 YYEKEE (reference sequence). Trimming cost V 4 bases and J 4 bases, with 18 bases left between them.

This TCR was recovered from a person aged 18 to 65 who received the Ad26.COV2.S COVID-19 vaccine or a placebo. The sequencing here drew on peripheral blood, taken in a trial of Ad26.COV2.S vaccine versus placebo. The chain couples TRBV5-5 to TRBJ2-7; TRBD1 or TRBD2 may be the D gene (5 bases each). DNA for the CDR3: TGTGCCAGCAGCGAGGGTCTGACAGTGAAGTACGAGCAGTACTTC. The encoded protein is CASSEGLTVKYEQYF. Filled out from reference TRBV5-5 and TRBJ2-7, the complete variable domain reads DAGVTQSPTHLIKTRGQQVTLRCSPISGHKSVSWYQQVLGQGPQFIFQYYEKEERGRGNFPDRFSARQFPNYSSELNVNALLLGDSALYLCASSEGLTVKYEQYFGPGTRLTVT.